This section outlines one T cell receptor beta chain sequence together with its context. The target antigen is unknown. The data derive from a study of cytomegalovirus exposure and HLA in healthy donors. Study as a whole: An early data release held tens of millions of unique TCRs from HLA-typed donors.

PCR primers comprised 60 Vbeta and 13 Jbeta primers. Only in-frame clones appear in the TCRdb table, and some are missing; sequencing was by immunoSEQ multiplex PCR. The table lists over 100,000 clones, about 9.4% of them singletons. Overall study findings and caveats: A later analysis showed HLA-associated TCR beta chains outstripping equally common others in clonal expansion. The listing of 160 or so TCR beta chains classed them as cytomegalovirus-associated. Common viral pathogens seemed, in a later analysis, to connect with several of the most significant clusters.

J gave up 6 bases and V 0 bases, and 2 bases lay outside the gene matches. Per the germline V gene, CDR1 is SGHRS and CDR2 is YFSETQ. CDR3 size: 14 residues. Source material: PBMCs. The V gene is TRBV5-1, the J gene TRBJ1-4; 7 bases fit TRBD1. The clonotype originates from a man between 35 and 55 years old in good health and CMV-seropositive. In DNA form, the CDR3 reads TGCGCCAGCAGCTTGGACAGGGGTTATGAAAAACTGTTTTTT. Amino acids: CASSLDRGYEKLFF. The variable domain in full, completed from reference TRBV5-1 and TRBJ1-4, reads KAGVTQTPRYLIKTRGQQVTLSCSPISGHRSVSWYQQTPGQGLQFLFEYFSETQRNKGNFPGRFSGRQFSNSRSEMNVSTLELGDSALYLCASSLDRGYEKLFFGSGTQLSVL.